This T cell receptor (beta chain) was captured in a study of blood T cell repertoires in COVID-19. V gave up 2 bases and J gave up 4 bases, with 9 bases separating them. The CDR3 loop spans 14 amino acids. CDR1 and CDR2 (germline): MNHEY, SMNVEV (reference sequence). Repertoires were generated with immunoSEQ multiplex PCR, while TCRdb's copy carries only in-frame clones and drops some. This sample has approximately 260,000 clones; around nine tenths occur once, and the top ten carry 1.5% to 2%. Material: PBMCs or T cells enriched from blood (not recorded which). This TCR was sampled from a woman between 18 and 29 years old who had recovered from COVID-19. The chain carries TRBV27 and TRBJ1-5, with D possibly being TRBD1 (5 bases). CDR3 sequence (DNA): TGTGCCAGCAGTTTAGCAGGGTTGAATCAGCCCCAGCATTTT. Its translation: CASSLAGLNQPQHF.